Included here is one T cell receptor (beta chain) sequence, with context. Antigen specificity is unknown. This specimen belongs to a study of T cell responses to AZD1222 COVID-19 vaccine. TCRdb's table, derived via immunoSEQ multiplex PCR, lists solely in-frame clones and lacks some. The sample comprises roughly 150,000 clones, around nine tenths of which are singletons, and about 1.5% rests with the top ten. Study results and caveats: Baseline testing showed seropositivity in only a handful of AZD1222 recipients. Receipt of two AZD1222 doses was followed by a rise in Spike-specific TCR breadth and depth. Sampled repertoires all dated from after the peak T cell response. Unmutated variant regions reportedly attract nearly half of all spike-specific TCRs.

This CDR3 is built from 16 residues. Germline V gene sequence: CDR1 SGHTA, CDR2 FQGNSA. V was shortened by 4 bases and J by 1 base, with 16 bases between the two germline ends. This chain connects TRBV7-2 to TRBJ1-1; D not certain. Sequences were derived from peripheral blood, sampled on day 0 of AZD1222 vaccination. The sequence came from an adult in good health. The CDR3 sequence is CASSSFPSDGNTEAFF. As DNA, the CDR3 is TGTGCCAGCAGCTCCTTCCCTTCGGACGGGAACACTGAAGCTTTCTTT.